This TCR beta chain was sequenced during a study of shared clonotypes between healthy human individuals. On the study more broadly: Donors consisted of a couple of women and three men between 18 and 49. The study's findings and limits: The study found lower generation probabilities in non-shared clonotypes than in those shared by all four donors.

A note on this clone: What it binds is unknown.

Libraries were prepared by immunoSEQ multiplex PCR; TCRdb keeps only in-frame clonotypes and omits some of them. The data hold about 1.5 million clones, with under 99% observed a single time. This sequence originates from a man younger than 45 in good health. The sample comprised naive CD4+ T cells sorted from blood. Sample subset: CD45RA+ positively selected.

This CDR3 reads CSVPGQGAWDTGELFF. For the CDR3, the DNA is TGCAGCGTCCCAGGACAGGGGGCTTGGGACACCGGGGAGCTGTTTTTT. The chain employs TRBV29-1 and TRBJ2-2; 11 bases are shared with TRBD1. The germline CDR1 and CDR2 sequences are SQVTM and ANQGSEA. This CDR3 spans 16 amino acids. J gave up 3 bases and V 6 bases, and 9 bases lay outside the gene matches.